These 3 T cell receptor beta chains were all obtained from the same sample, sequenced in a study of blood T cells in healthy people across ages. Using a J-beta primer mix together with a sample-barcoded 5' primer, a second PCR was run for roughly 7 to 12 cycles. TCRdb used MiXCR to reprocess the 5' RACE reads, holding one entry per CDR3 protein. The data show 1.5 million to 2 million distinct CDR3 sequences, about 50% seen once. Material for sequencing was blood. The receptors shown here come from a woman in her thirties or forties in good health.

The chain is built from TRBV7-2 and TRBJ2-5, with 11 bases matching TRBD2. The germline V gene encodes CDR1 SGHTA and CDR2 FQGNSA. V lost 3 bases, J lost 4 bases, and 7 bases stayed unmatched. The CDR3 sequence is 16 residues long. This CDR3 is CASSFDPGLAVETQYF. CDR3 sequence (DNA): TGTGCCAGCAGCTTCGACCCGGGACTAGCGGTAGAGACCCAGTACTTC. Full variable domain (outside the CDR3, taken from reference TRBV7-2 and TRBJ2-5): GAGVSQSPSNKVTEKGKDVELRCDPISGHTALYWYRQSLGQGLEFLIYFQGNSAPDKSGLPSDRFSAERTGGSVSTLTIQRTQQEDSAVYLCASSFDPGLAVETQYFGPGTRLLVL.

Here the CDR3 reads CASSSSFGGLGNYGYTF. The CDR3 bases are TGCGCCAGCAGCTCATCGTTTGGGGGGCTGGGAAACTATGGCTACACCTTC. This chain uses TRBV5-1 with TRBJ1-2, with TRBD1 as a possible D gene (6 bases). V dropped 3 bases and J dropped 2 bases, with 20 bases sitting between them. CDR3 size: 17 residues. CDR1 and CDR2 (germline): SGHRS, YFSETQ.

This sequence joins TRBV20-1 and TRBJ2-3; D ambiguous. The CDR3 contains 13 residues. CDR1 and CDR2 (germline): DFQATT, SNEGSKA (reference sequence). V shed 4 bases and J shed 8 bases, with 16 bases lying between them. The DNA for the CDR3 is TGCAGTGCTATGAGCCCAAACTCCTTTACGCAGTATTTT. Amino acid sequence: CSAMSPNSFTQYF.